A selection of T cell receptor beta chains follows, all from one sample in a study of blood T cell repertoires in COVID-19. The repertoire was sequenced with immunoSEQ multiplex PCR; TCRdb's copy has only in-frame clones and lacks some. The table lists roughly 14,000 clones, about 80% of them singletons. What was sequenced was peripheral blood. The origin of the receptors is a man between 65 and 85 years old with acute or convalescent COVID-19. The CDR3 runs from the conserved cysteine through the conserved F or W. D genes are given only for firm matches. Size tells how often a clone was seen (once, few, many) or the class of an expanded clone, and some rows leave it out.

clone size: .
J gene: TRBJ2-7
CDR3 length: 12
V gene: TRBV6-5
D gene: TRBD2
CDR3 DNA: TGTGCCACTTCCCAGACTAGCGACGAGCAGTACTTC
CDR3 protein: CATSQTSDEQYF

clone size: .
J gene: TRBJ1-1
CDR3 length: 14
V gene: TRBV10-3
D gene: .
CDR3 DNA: TGTGCCATCAGTTCCCGGGATATGAACACTGAAGCTTTCTTT
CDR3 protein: CAISSRDMNTEAFF

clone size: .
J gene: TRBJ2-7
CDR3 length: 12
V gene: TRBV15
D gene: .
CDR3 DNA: TGTGCCGCCTCTAGCGCCCTGGGGGAGCAGTACTTC
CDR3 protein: CAASSALGEQYF

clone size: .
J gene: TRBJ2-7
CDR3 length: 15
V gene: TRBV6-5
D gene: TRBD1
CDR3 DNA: TGTGCCAGCAGTTGGGACAGACTGAATCCCTACGAGCAGTACTTC
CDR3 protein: CASSWDRLNPYEQYF

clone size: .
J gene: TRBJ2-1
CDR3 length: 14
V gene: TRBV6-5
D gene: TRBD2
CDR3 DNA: TGTGCCAGCAGAGGACTAGCGGGGGGGTATGAGCAGTTCTTC
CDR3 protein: CASRGLAGGYEQFF

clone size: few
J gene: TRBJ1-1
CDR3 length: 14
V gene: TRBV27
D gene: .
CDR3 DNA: TGTGCCAGCAGTAAACCCGGGAGCGAAATGGAAGCTTTCTTT
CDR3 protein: CASSKPGSEMEAFF

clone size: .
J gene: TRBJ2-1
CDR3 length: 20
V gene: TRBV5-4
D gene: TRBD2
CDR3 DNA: TGTGCCAGCAGCTTGGGGGGTCGTGGAACTAGCGGGAAATCGCGCAATGAGCAGTTCTTC
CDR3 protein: CASSLGGRGTSGKSRNEQFF

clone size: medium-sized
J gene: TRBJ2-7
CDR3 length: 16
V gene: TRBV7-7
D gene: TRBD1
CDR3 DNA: TGTGCCAGCAGCTATCTGAGTCCGACAGGGAAGTACGAGCAGTACTTC
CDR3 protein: CASSYLSPTGKYEQYF

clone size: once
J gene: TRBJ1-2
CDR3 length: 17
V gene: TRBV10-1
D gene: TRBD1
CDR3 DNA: TGCGCCAGCAGTGACCAACGGACAGGGGGTCTTCACTATGGCTACACCTTC
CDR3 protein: CASSDQRTGGLHYGYTF

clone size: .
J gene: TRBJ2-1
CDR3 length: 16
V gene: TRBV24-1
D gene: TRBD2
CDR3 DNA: TGTGCCACCAGTGATTCCCTAAGCGGGGACCACAATGAGCAGTTCTTC
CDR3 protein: CATSDSLSGDHNEQFF

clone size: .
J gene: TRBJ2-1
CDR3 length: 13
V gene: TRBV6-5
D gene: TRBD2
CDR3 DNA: TGTGCCAGCACTGTACTAGCGGGGTTGGATCAGTTCTTC
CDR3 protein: CASTVLAGLDQFF

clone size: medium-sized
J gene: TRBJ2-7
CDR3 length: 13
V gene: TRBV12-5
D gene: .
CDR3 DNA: TGTGCTAGTGGTTTGCTGGGAGTGTACGAGCAGTACTTC
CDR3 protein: CASGLLGVYEQYF

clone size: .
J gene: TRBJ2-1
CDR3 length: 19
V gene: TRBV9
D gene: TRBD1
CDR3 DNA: TGTGCCAGCAGCGTAGCTCCCCTCGGACAGGAGCTTCCCTACAATGAGCAGTTCTTC
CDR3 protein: CASSVAPLGQELPYNEQFF

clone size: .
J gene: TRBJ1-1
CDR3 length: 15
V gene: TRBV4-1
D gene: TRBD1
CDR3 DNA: TGCGCCAGCAGCCAAGATCGGACAGGGCCGCTGCGAGCTTTCTTT
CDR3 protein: CASSQDRTGPLRAFF

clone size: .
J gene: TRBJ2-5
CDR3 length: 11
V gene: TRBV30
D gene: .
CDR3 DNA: TGTGCCTGGAGGACCTCAGGGACCCAGTACTTC
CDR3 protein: CAWRTSGTQYF

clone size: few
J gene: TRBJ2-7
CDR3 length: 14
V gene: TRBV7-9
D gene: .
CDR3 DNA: TGTGCCAGCAGCTTCTGGCAGGGGAACGACGAGCAGTACTTC
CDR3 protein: CASSFWQGNDEQYF

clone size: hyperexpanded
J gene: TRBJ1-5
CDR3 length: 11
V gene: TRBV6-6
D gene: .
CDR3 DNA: TGTGCCAGCAGACACAGGCAGCCCCAGCATTTT
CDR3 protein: CASRHRQPQHF

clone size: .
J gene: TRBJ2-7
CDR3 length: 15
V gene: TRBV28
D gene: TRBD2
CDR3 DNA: TGTGCCAGCAGTCCCTCTAGCGGGAGCTCCTACGAGCAGTACTTC
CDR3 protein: CASSPSSGSSYEQYF

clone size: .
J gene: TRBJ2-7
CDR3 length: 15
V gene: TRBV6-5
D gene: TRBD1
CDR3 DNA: TGTGCCAGCATGCCACTCCAGGGGGCGGGGTACGAGCAGTACTTC
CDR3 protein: CASMPLQGAGYEQYF

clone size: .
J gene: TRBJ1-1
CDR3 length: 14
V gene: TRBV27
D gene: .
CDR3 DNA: TGTGCCAGCAGTCTAGGGACAAGGTATACTGAAGCTTTCTTT
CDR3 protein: CASSLGTRYTEAFF

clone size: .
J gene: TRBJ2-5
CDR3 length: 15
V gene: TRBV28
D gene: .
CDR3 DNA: TGTGCCAGCAGTTTATGGGACCCAGGCGGGGAGACCCAGTACTTC
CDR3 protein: CASSLWDPGGETQYF

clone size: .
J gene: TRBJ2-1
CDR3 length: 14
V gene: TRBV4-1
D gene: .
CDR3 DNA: TGCGCCAGCAGCCAAGGCCTAGGGGACAATGAGCAGTTCTTC
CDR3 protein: CASSQGLGDNEQFF

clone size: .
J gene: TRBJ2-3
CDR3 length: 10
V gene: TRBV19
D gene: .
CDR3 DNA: TGTGCCGCCGAGGGAGATACGCAGTATTTT
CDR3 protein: CAAEGDTQYF

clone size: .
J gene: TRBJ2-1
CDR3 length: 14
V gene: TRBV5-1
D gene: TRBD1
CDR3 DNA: TGCGCCAGCAGCTTCACAGGGGGCCAGGATGAGCAGTTCTTC
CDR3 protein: CASSFTGGQDEQFF

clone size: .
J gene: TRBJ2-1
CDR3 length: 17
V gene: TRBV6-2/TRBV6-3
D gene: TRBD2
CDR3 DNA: TGTGCCAGCAGTTACGAGCAACTAGCGGGAGGGGGCAATGAGCAGTTCTTC
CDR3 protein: CASSYEQLAGGGNEQFF

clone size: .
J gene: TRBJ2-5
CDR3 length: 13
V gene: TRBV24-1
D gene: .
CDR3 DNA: TGTGCCACCAGCACGGGGAAGAAGGAGACCCAGTACTTC
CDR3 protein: CATSTGKKETQYF

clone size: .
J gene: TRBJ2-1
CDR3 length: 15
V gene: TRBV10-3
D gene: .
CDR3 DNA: TGTGCCATCAGTGAGAGAGGGCCCGATTTGGGCGCGCAGTTCTTC
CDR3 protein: CAISERGPDLGAQFF

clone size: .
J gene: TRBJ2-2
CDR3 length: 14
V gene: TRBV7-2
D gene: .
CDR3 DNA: TGTGCCAGCAGCTTCTCCTCGGCGGCCGGGGAGCTGTTTTTT
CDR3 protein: CASSFSSAAGELFF

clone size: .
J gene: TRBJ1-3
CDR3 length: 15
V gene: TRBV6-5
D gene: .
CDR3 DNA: TGTGCCAGCATTTCCCCAGGGAACGCTGGAAACACCATATATTTT
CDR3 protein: CASISPGNAGNTIYF

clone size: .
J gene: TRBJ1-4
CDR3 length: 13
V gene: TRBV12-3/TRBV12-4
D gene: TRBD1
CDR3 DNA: TGTGCCAGCAGTCCACGGGACAGGGAAAAACTGTTTTTT
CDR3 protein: CASSPRDREKLFF

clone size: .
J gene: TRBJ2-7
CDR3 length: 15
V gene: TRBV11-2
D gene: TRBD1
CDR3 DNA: TGTGCCAGCAGCTTTGGACAGGGGGCATCCTACGAGCAGTACTTC
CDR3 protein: CASSFGQGASYEQYF

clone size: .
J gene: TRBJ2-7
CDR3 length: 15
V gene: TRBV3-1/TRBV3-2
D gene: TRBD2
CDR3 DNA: TGTGCCAGCAGCCCCTCTAGCGGGGCCTCCTACGAGCAGTACTTC
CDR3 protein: CASSPSSGASYEQYF